These T cell receptor beta chains were read from a single sample in a study of control samples from healthy donors and cancer patients. Data came from immunoSEQ multiplex PCR; TCRdb stores just in-frame clones and leaves some out. The table shows 140,000 or so clones, with about 89% occurring only once. The sequencing sample was made of blood. The receptors come from a man younger than 40 in good health. Both conserved end residues are part of each CDR3. D genes are given only for firm matches. Clone sizes are given selectively: once, few, many, or a class where the clone is expanded.

J	D	V	size	DNA	CDR3
TRBJ2-1	TRBD2	TRBV25-1	-	TGTGCCAGCAGTAGGACTAGCGGGGCTGGGATGGGAGAGCAGTTCTTC	CASSRTSGAGMGEQFF
TRBJ2-7	-	TRBV30	once	TGTGCCTGGAGCCCTGACATGGAGGTGAACGAGCAGTACTTC	CAWSPDMEVNEQYF
TRBJ1-5	-	TRBV2	few	TGTGCCAGCAAGAAGACAGGAATCGATAGCAATCAGCCCCAGCATTTT	CASKKTGIDSNQPQHF
TRBJ2-7	-	TRBV5-4	-	TGTGCCAGCAGCTCCGCCGGGGGTCGTAACTACGAGCAGTACTTC	CASSSAGGRNYEQYF
TRBJ1-4	-	TRBV7-7	-	TGTGCCAGCAGCTTAGAACTGGGGGCCGGGACCGATGAAAAACTGTTTTTT	CASSLELGAGTDEKLFF
TRBJ2-1	-	TRBV1	-	TGCACCAGCAGCCGAGGGCTATGTGAGCAGTTCTTC	CTSSRGLCEQFF
TRBJ2-1	TRBD1	TRBV4-3	-	TGCGCCAGCAGCCAGGCAGGGGGTTTCGGGGAGCAGTTCTTC	CASSQAGGFGEQFF
TRBJ2-2	-	TRBV13	once	TGTGCCAGCAGTTCACCCAACACCGGGGAGCTGTTTTTT	CASSSPNTGELFF
TRBJ2-7	-	TRBV30	-	TGTGCCTGGAGCGCGGGACACTACGAGCAGTACTTC	CAWSAGHYEQYF
TRBJ2-5	-	TRBV4-3	-	TGCGCCAGCAGCCAACTTCCGGGGTTGGACCAAGAGACCCAGTACTTC	CASSQLPGLDQETQYF
TRBJ1-5	-	TRBV5-6	-	TGTGCCAGCAGCGGAGTGGGTCAGCCCCAGCATTTT	CASSGVGQPQHF
TRBJ2-7	-	TRBV7-9	-	TGTGCCAGCAGCTTAGTTGGGACCTACTACGAGCAGTACTTC	CASSLVGTYYEQYF
TRBJ1-5	-	TRBV4-1	-	TGCGCCAGCAGCCAACCCTCGAGGGGGTCCGATCAGCCCCAGCATTTT	CASSQPSRGSDQPQHF
TRBJ1-4	-	TRBV6-5	once	TGTGCCAGCAGTAAACAGGACCTGAATGAAAAACTGTTTTTT	CASSKQDLNEKLFF
TRBJ1-5	TRBD1	TRBV10-3	-	TGTGCCATCAGTGAGGGACAGGGGTTGATGAGCAATCAGCCCCAGCATTTT	CAISEGQGLMSNQPQHF
TRBJ1-1	TRBD1	TRBV28	few	TGTGCCAGCAGTGCAGGGGGCCGGAGCACTGAAGCTTTCTTT	CASSAGGRSTEAFF
TRBJ1-5	-	TRBV5-1	-	TGCGCCAGCAGCGTACAGGGAGATCAGCCCCAGCATTTT	CASSVQGDQPQHF
TRBJ2-5	-	TRBV27	-	TGTGCCAGCAGCCCCAGGGGTCAAGAGACCCAGTACTTC	CASSPRGQETQYF
TRBJ2-7	-	TRBV5-1	-	TGCGCCAGCAACGGCGGTGCCCTCTACGAGCAGTACTTC	CASNGGALYEQYF
TRBJ1-4	-	TRBV7-2	-	TGTGCCAGCAGTTCACCGGGACGACAGCGAATGAATGAAAAACTGTTTTTT	CASSSPGRQRMNEKLFF
TRBJ2-1	TRBD2	TRBV9	-	TGTGCCAGCAGCCCTACGGGACTAGGTTTCGATGAGCAGTTCTTC	CASSPTGLGFDEQFF
TRBJ2-3	-	TRBV6-6	-	TGTGCCAGCCTCCCGACCAGAGGCACAGATACGCAGTATTTT	CASLPTRGTDTQYF
TRBJ2-2	-	TRBV4-1	-	TGCGCCAGCAGCCATACGGGTCGGCCCGGGGAGCTGTTTTTT	CASSHTGRPGELFF
TRBJ2-6	-	TRBV6-5	-	TGTGCCAGCAGTACAGCCTCTGGGGCCAACGTCCTGACTTTC	CASSTASGANVLTF